Sequencing of this T cell receptor (beta chain) was carried out in a study of CD8 T cells in ankylosing spondylitis. In its sample, this clonotype was seen many times. Its antigen is not known. MiXCR, run by TCRdb on the 5' RACE reads, gives a single entry per CDR3 protein. The sample carries roughly 90,000 distinct CDR3 sequences, roughly 10% recorded once. Study-level results: Reportedly, significant enrichment of disease-linked clones occurred in matched ankylosing spondylitis synovial fluid. A TCR beta motif of about 8 highly homologous variants appeared characteristic of ankylosing spondylitis blood.

Sequencing input: blood, either unsorted or a sorted T cell fraction (not recorded which). The sequence came from a male donor with ankylosing spondylitis.

Written as DNA, the CDR3 is TGTGCCAGCAGCTTAGGACAGGGTGAGCAGTTCTTC. Translated: CASSLGQGEQFF. The J gene is TRBJ2-1, the V gene TRBV11-2; 7 nucleotides match TRBD1. Germline CDR1 and CDR2: SGHAT and FQNNGV. V shed 1 base, J shed 9 bases, and the junction held 0 bases outside the gene matches. The CDR3 sequence is 12 residues long.